Listed below are T cell receptor beta chains from one sample, sequenced in a study of Ad26.COV2.S vaccination and SARS-CoV-2 variants. This table comes from immunoSEQ multiplex PCR, and its TCRdb copy is limited to in-frame clones, with some not included. The sample holds some 350,000 clones; around 83% are singletons and the top ten take roughly 3.1%. Sequenced here: peripheral blood, sampled in a trial of Ad26.COV2.S vaccine versus placebo. These receptors came from a person between 18 and 65 years old who received the Ad26.COV2.S COVID-19 vaccine or a placebo. CDR3s leave out the opening cysteine and the closing phenylalanine or tryptophan. Each record gives: clone size, D gene, V gene, CDR3 protein. D genes are given only for firm matches. Not all rows give a size; the values are once, few, many and, for expanded clones, a class.

abundance: .; d_gene: TRBD1; v_gene: TRBV25-1; CDR3aa: ASSDPPGGPSTNEQY
abundance: .; d_gene: TRBD2; v_gene: TRBV4-3; CDR3aa: ASSQDPSAGVLYNEQF
abundance: .; d_gene: .; v_gene: TRBV6-5; CDR3aa: ASRGDATDTQY
abundance: few; d_gene: .; v_gene: TRBV11-2; CDR3aa: ASSSRLAKNIQY
abundance: .; d_gene: TRBD1; v_gene: TRBV30; CDR3aa: AWSRQGGAGYT
abundance: once; d_gene: TRBD1; v_gene: TRBV6-2/TRBV6-3; CDR3aa: ASSPSGQGKTGELF
abundance: .; d_gene: TRBD2; v_gene: TRBV5-6; CDR3aa: ASSNSIAGVPHEQY
abundance: .; d_gene: .; v_gene: TRBV7-2; CDR3aa: ASSLTNLGQDTQY
abundance: .; d_gene: TRBD1; v_gene: TRBV5-1; CDR3aa: ASSLVQGARSGRLEQY
abundance: .; d_gene: .; v_gene: TRBV19; CDR3aa: ASSMSGVSGDTQY
abundance: .; d_gene: TRBD2; v_gene: TRBV5-1; CDR3aa: ASSRTSGRAHEQF
abundance: .; d_gene: .; v_gene: TRBV18; CDR3aa: ASSPQSNRNQPQH
abundance: .; d_gene: .; v_gene: TRBV9; CDR3aa: ASSGNTGELF
abundance: .; d_gene: TRBD2; v_gene: TRBV6-5; CDR3aa: ASSRETSGVATQY
abundance: .; d_gene: .; v_gene: TRBV6-6; CDR3aa: ASSSQGGNGGEQF
abundance: .; d_gene: .; v_gene: TRBV27; CDR3aa: ASSPRDTRIVAF
abundance: .; d_gene: .; v_gene: TRBV6-1; CDR3aa: ASSELGGALYEQY
abundance: .; d_gene: .; v_gene: TRBV19; CDR3aa: ASKRREPSEAF
abundance: once; d_gene: TRBD2; v_gene: TRBV19; CDR3aa: ASSYGLAGDLYEQY
abundance: .; d_gene: TRBD1; v_gene: TRBV29-1; CDR3aa: SAQQLQGVGSPLH
abundance: few; d_gene: TRBD2; v_gene: TRBV28; CDR3aa: ASSFLLGLAASFEQY
abundance: .; d_gene: .; v_gene: TRBV6-5; CDR3aa: ASSWGRSEETQY
abundance: .; d_gene: .; v_gene: TRBV30; CDR3aa: AWSARQTDTQY
abundance: once; d_gene: TRBD1; v_gene: TRBV7-2; CDR3aa: ASSLNRGPPNEKLF
abundance: .; d_gene: .; v_gene: TRBV12-3/TRBV12-4; CDR3aa: ASRTGGVYGYT
abundance: .; d_gene: .; v_gene: TRBV6-6; CDR3aa: ASSYHSTDTQY
abundance: .; d_gene: TRBD1; v_gene: TRBV10-3; CDR3aa: ATMPGQGRYEQY
abundance: .; d_gene: TRBD1; v_gene: TRBV29-1; CDR3aa: SVENQGARTEAF
abundance: few; d_gene: TRBD1; v_gene: TRBV7-9; CDR3aa: ASSFAGGNEQY
abundance: .; d_gene: TRBD2; v_gene: TRBV9; CDR3aa: ASSNFPGLATGELF